The 21 T cell receptor beta chains given below trace back to one sample, sequenced in a study of T cell responses to AZD1222 COVID-19 vaccine. Data came from immunoSEQ multiplex PCR; TCRdb stores just in-frame clones and leaves some out. Altogether under 60,000 clones are present, about 80% being singletons, with the ten largest covering roughly 10%. The starting material was peripheral blood, obtained on day 0 of AZD1222 vaccination. The receptor source for this set is an adult in good health.

The chain links TRBV27 to TRBJ2-5; weak D call: TRBD2 (8 bases). CDR1 and CDR2 from the germline V gene are MNHEY and SMNVEV (reference sequence). The CDR3 is made up of 14 amino acids. V was shortened by 3 bases and J by 7 bases, with 15 bases between the two germline ends. Here the CDR3 DNA reads TGTGCCAGCAGTTTGGGTAGCGGGACAGTGACCCAGTACTTC. This translates into CASSLGSGTVTQYF.

The rearrangement links TRBV5-4 to TRBJ2-7; 8 bases fit TRBD1. CDR1 and CDR2 (germline): SGHNT, YYREEE (reference sequence). Trimming removed 3 bases from V and 5 bases from J; junction bases left unmatched: 4. CDR3 size: 13 residues. The DNA for the CDR3 is TGTGCCAGCAGCTCAGGGGGACAGGACGAGCAGTACTTC. This codes for CASSSGGQDEQYF.

The rearrangement links TRBV15 to TRBJ2-1; no reliable D call. The CDR3 loop spans 13 amino acids. Trimming left V 5 bases short and J 3 bases short, with 8 bases between. CDR1 is LNHNV, CDR2 YYDKDF, per germline (reference sequence). The chain's CDR3 is CATSGSYYNEQFF. CDR3 DNA: TGTGCCACCAGCGGAAGTTACTACAATGAGCAGTTCTTC.

The V call is TRBV14, the J call TRBJ2-2, with 10 nucleotides matching TRBD1. V was pared by 4 bases and J by 5 bases, with 7 bases of the junction left unmatched. The CDR3 is made up of 16 amino acids. The germline gives CDR1 SGHDN, CDR2 FVKESK. The DNA for the CDR3 is TGTGCCAGCAGCCCCTTGGGACAGGGGACAACCGGGGAGCTGTTTTTT. Translated: CASSPLGQGTTGELFF.

The chain is built from TRBV28 and TRBJ2-2; D ambiguous. The V and J ends lost 3 bases and 5 bases respectively, with 4 bases between them. Germline assignment: CDR1 MDHEN and CDR2 SYDVKM. The length of the CDR3 is 12 residues. CDR3 bases: TGTGCCAGCAGTTTTGGGACCGGGGAGCTGTTTTTT. It yields the protein CASSFGTGELFF. Together with reference TRBV28 and TRBJ2-2, the CDR3 gives the full variable domain: DVKVTQSSRYLVKRTGEKVFLECVQDMDHENMFWYRQDPGLGLRLIYFSYDVKMKEKGDIPEGYSVSREKKERFSLILESASTNQTSMYLCASSFGTGELFFGEGSRLTVL.

This clone was counted only a few times. The rearrangement links TRBV15 to TRBJ2-7; TRBD2 agrees at 9 bases. Germline loops: CDR1 LNHNV, CDR2 YYDKDF (reference sequence). This CDR3 is 14 amino acids long. With 5 bases clipped from V and 3 bases from J, the junction kept 5 bases outside the gene matches. The CDR3 region has the DNA TGTGCCACCAGCGACCCTAGCGGGAACTACGAGCAGTACTTC. Translation: CATSDPSGNYEQYF.

The V call is TRBV20-1, the J call TRBJ2-1; D ambiguous. The length of the CDR3 is 11 residues. Trimming left V 1 base short and J 12 bases short, with 10 bases between. Germline V gives CDR1 DFQATT, CDR2 SNEGSKA (reference sequence). CDR3 sequence reads: CSARGVARQFF. CDR3 nucleotides: TGCAGTGCTAGAGGGGTGGCACGGCAGTTCTTC.

The chain is built from TRBV5-1 and TRBJ1-1; D is undetermined. Trimming shortened V by 0 bases and J by 1 base, and 7 bases separated the two germline ends. Germline assignment: CDR1 SGHRS and CDR2 YFSETQ. The CDR3 is 14 residues long. CDR3 sequence reads: CASSLGAANTEAFF. Written as DNA, the CDR3 is TGCGCCAGCAGCTTGGGGGCAGCGAACACTGAAGCTTTCTTT. Together with reference TRBV5-1 and TRBJ1-1, the CDR3 gives the full variable domain: KAGVTQTPRYLIKTRGQQVTLSCSPISGHRSVSWYQQTPGQGLQFLFEYFSETQRNKGNFPGRFSGRQFSNSRSEMNVSTLELGDSALYLCASSLGAANTEAFFGQGTRLTVV.

This clone was picked up a small number of times. The chain employs TRBV7-9 and TRBJ2-5; TRBD1 aligns across 7 bases. V shed 5 bases and J 3 bases; nucleotides not matched to a gene: 6. The CDR3 is 14 amino acids. CDR1 SEHNR and CDR2 FQNEAQ come from the germline V gene (reference sequence). The CDR3 sequence is CASSQGQIKETQYF. For the CDR3, the DNA is TGTGCCAGCAGCCAGGGACAGATAAAAGAGACCCAGTACTTC.

The chain recombines TRBV10-1 with TRBJ2-3; 15 nucleotides agree with TRBD2. CDR1 and CDR2 (germline): WNHNN, SYGVQD (reference sequence). Trimming cost V 3 bases and J 7 bases; bases outside gene matches: 5. This CDR3 has 16 amino acids. CDR3 coding DNA: TGCGCCAGCAGTGATACGGGACTAGCGGGAGGAAATACGCAGTATTTT. The encoded protein is CASSDTGLAGGNTQYF.

The V gene is TRBV28, the J gene TRBJ1-2; D is uncertain. The CDR3 contains 17 residues. Trimming pared 10 bases from V and 0 bases from J, leaving 24 bases between. Germline assignment: CDR1 MDHEN and CDR2 SYDVKM. The CDR3 DNA sequence: TGTGCCACCATCTCACCGGGCCAACTTGGGGCTAACTATGGCTACACCTTC. Amino acids: CATISPGQLGANYGYTF.

This chain uses TRBV25-1 with TRBJ2-7; unclear D gene. The CDR3 is 15 amino acids. Germline V lookup: CDR1 MGHDK, CDR2 SYGVNS. Trimming took off 1 base at V and 0 bases at J, with 10 bases between the two ends. CDR3 in DNA: TGTGCCAGCAGTGAATCGGGCAGAAGCTCCTACGAGCAGTACTTC. This translates into CASSESGRSSYEQYF.

The rearrangement uses TRBV6-2 or TRBV6-3 and TRBJ2-2; tentative D call: TRBD2 (6 bases). The CDR3 is 21 residues long. Per germline, CDR1 MNHEY and CDR2 SVGEGT. The V end was cut by 6 bases, the J end by 5 bases, with 34 bases between. The CDR3: CASSPSTAGSGLRLGTGELFF. CDR3 nucleotides: TGTGCCAGCAGCCCTTCGACCGCCGGGAGCGGGTTACGTTTGGGTACCGGGGAGCTGTTTTTT.

CDR3 amino acids: CASSLTENTEAFF. The CDR3 nucleotides are TGTGCCAGCAGCCTAACGGAGAACACTGAAGCTTTCTTT. J is TRBJ1-1 and V is TRBV7-8; no clear D gene. Germline V CDR1 and CDR2: SGHVS, FQNEAQ. V lost 5 bases and J lost 1, with 8 bases in between. The CDR3 is 13 residues long.

This rearrangement joins TRBV6-6 to TRBJ1-2; no clear D. This CDR3 spans 11 amino acids. Trimming stripped 6 bases from V and 6 bases from J, with 8 bases between. Germline CDR1 MNHNY, CDR2 SVGAGI (reference sequence). The CDR3 here is CASSRGDGYTF. CDR3 DNA sequence: TGTGCCAGCAGCCGAGGAGATGGCTACACCTTC.

The J gene is TRBJ1-2, the V gene TRBV7-9; 9 bases agree with TRBD1. With V trimmed by 5 bases and J by 4 bases, 8 bases remained unmatched. CDR1 and CDR2 from the germline V gene are SEHNR and FQNEAQ (reference sequence). The CDR3 is 15 residues long. CDR3 sequence: CASSELGTGSYGYTF. CDR3 DNA sequence: TGTGCCAGCAGCGAACTAGGGACAGGGAGCTATGGCTACACCTTC.

The rearrangement links TRBV6-4 to TRBJ2-3; D tentatively fits TRBD1 or TRBD2 (6 bases each). CDR1 MRHNA and CDR2 SNTAGT come from the germline V gene. Deletions cut 2 bases from V and 3 bases from J, with 9 bases between. This CDR3 comprises 14 residues. Here the CDR3 DNA reads TGTGCCAGCAGTGACAGGAGGGGGACAGATACGCAGTATTTT. Translating it yields CASSDRRGTDTQYF.

A few counts support this clone. The rearrangement joins TRBV12-3 or TRBV12-4 to TRBJ1-1; TRBD1 agrees at 7 bases. V lost 5 bases, J lost 9 bases, and 6 bases stayed unmatched. This CDR3 is built from 12 residues. In DNA, the CDR3 is TGTGCCAGCAGTCTACAGGGGTTCCAAGCTTTCTTT. Its translation is CASSLQGFQAFF.

The rearrangement uses TRBV30 and TRBJ1-3; D is uncertain. From germline, CDR1 is GTSNPN and CDR2 SVGIG (reference sequence). The length of the CDR3 is 13 residues. V lost 2 bases and J lost 0, with 5 bases in between. The CDR3 region is CAWSLSSGNTIYF. The CDR3 region has the DNA TGTGCCTGGAGTTTGTCCTCTGGAAACACCATATATTTT. The whole variable domain, filled in from reference TRBV30 and TRBJ1-3, reads SQTIHQWPATLVQPVGSPLSLECTVEGTSNPNLYWYRQAAGRGLQLLFYSVGIGQISSEVPQNLSASRPQDRQFILSSKKLLLSDSGFYLCAWSLSSGNTIYFGEGSWLTVV.

This sequence joins TRBV5-5 and TRBJ2-7; TRBD1 matches at 9 bases. This CDR3 comprises 14 residues. Germline loops: CDR1 SGHKS, CDR2 YYEKEE (reference sequence). Losses at the gene ends were 3 bases for V and 6 bases for J; bases not matched to a gene: 7. CDR3 sequence: CASSSGTGFAEQYF. CDR3 bases: TGTGCCAGCAGCTCCGGGACAGGGTTTGCCGAGCAGTACTTC.

V is TRBV7-8 and J is TRBJ2-2, with D possibly matching TRBD2 (6 bases). The CDR3 is 16 amino acids. CDR1 is SGHVS and CDR2 is FQNEAQ in the germline V gene. The V and J ends lost 1 base and 2 bases respectively, with 11 bases between them. The chain's CDR3 is CASSLDGGKNTGELFF. The CDR3 bases are TGTGCCAGCAGCTTAGATGGCGGGAAAAACACCGGGGAGCTGTTTTTT.